One and the same sample provided the 5 T cell receptor beta chains below, sequenced in a study of read filtering for tumor transcriptome and immune sequencing. From roughly 0.4 ug of RNA, a library with molecular barcoded alpha/delta and beta/gamma adaptors was made. Using its own MiXCR run on the reads, TCRdb lists one record per CDR3 protein. The sample consists of some 80,000 distinct CDR3 sequences, 9% to 15% of them appearing once. Sequenced material: a population of CD138-negative cells sorted from bone marrow. The receptors originated from a donor at least 40 years old with multiple myeloma.

The rearrangement links TRBV2 to TRBJ1-5; D gene uncertain. V was trimmed by 7 bases and J by 5 bases, leaving 12 bases between them. The CDR3 runs to 13 residues. Germline loops: CDR1 SNHLY, CDR2 FYNNEI. As DNA, the CDR3 is TGTGCCAGCAACAAGGTGGAACATCAGCCCCAGCATTTT. It encodes CASNKVEHQPQHF.

This clonotype has ten or more counts. The chain joins TRBV7-8 to TRBJ1-4; perhaps TRBD1 as D (5 bases). Germline V gene sequence: CDR1 SGHVS, CDR2 FQNEAQ. Trimming cost V 5 bases and J 7 bases, with 20 bases left between them. The CDR3 has 16 residues. Written as DNA, the CDR3 is TGTGCCAGCAGCCCTCCCTTCGGAACAGGAAGTGAAAAACTGTTTTTT. Encoded protein: CASSPPFGTGSEKLFF.

There are many counts of this clonotype. This sequence joins TRBV7-3 and TRBJ2-1; a possible D gene is TRBD2 (6 bases). The germline CDR1 and CDR2 sequences are SGHTA and FQGTGA. This CDR3 region has 16 residues. Trimming cost V 5 bases and J 0 bases, with 14 bases left between them. The CDR3 region is CASSPAGRSSYNEQFF. In DNA, the CDR3 is TGTGCCAGCAGCCCCGCGGGACGTAGCTCCTACAATGAGCAGTTCTTC. The full variable domain, its missing parts supplied by reference TRBV7-3 and TRBJ2-1, is GAGVSQTPSNKVTEKGKYVELRCDPISGHTALYWYRQSLGQGPEFLIYFQGTGAADDSGLPNDRFFAVRPEGSVSTLKIQRTERGDSAVYLCASSPAGRSSYNEQFFGPGTRLTVL.

Many counts were recorded for this clonotype. One end of the junction does not line up with germline, which may come from a read error. The genes are TRBV12-3 or TRBV12-4 and TRBJ1-5; unclear D gene. This CDR3 is built from 13 residues. This CDR3 reads CASSFYSNQPQHF. The CDR3 DNA reads TGTGCCAGCAGTTTTTATAGCAATCAACCCCAGCATTTT.

This clonotype was recorded many times. The chain combines TRBV5-1 with TRBJ2-7; D is ambiguous. The CDR3 sequence is 13 residues long. CDR1 SGHRS and CDR2 YFSETQ come from the germline V gene. V was shortened by 1 base and J by 5 bases, with 10 bases between the two germline ends. CDR3 DNA: TGCGCCAGCAGCTTGTACTCCGCGGACGAGCAGTACTTC. This translates into CASSLYSADEQYF.